A single sample gave rise to the 13 T cell receptor beta chains below, sequenced in a study of blood T cell repertoires in COVID-19. Measured with immunoSEQ multiplex PCR; TCRdb has only the in-frame clones, and not every one. The sample lists approximately 53,000 clones, about 72% seen once, with roughly 5.8% in the top ten. Sequencing was carried out using PBMCs or T cells enriched from blood (not recorded which). The source of these receptors is a woman aged 50 to 60 with acute COVID-19.

This clone appeared a few times. This chain connects TRBV12-3 or TRBV12-4 to TRBJ1-2; weak D call: TRBD1 (6 bases). The CDR3 is made up of 13 amino acids. The V end lost 6 bases, the J end lost 4 bases, and 12 bases lay between the germline ends. CDR3 coding DNA: TGTGCCAGCAGCCAAGGACAGCTCTATGGCTACACCTTC. Protein: CASSQGQLYGYTF.

The rearrangement joins TRBV4-2 to TRBJ1-2; maybe TRBD1 (6 bases). CDR3 length equals 13 residues. The V and J ends lost 4 bases and 9 bases respectively, with 15 bases between them. Germline V CDR1 and CDR2: LGHNA, YNFKEQ. DNA for the CDR3: TGTGCCAGCAGCCCTACAGGGTACCCAAGCTACACCTTC. Amino acid sequence: CASSPTGYPSYTF.

CDR3 in amino acids: CASSHWGQTPLHF. The CDR3 DNA is TGCGCCAGCAGCCATTGGGGACAGACACCCCTCCACTTT. This chain joins TRBV4-1 and TRBJ1-6; 7 bases fit TRBD1. Germline assignment: CDR1 MGHRA and CDR2 YSYEKL. This CDR3 is 13 amino acids long. Losses at the gene ends were 3 bases for V and 11 bases for J; bases not matched to a gene: 4.

With respect to this clone: The sample has other DNA sequences that encode this CDR3 too. The chain recombines TRBV2 with TRBJ1-2, with D maybe TRBD1 (5 bases). CDR3 size: 13 residues. Germline values: CDR1 SNHLY, CDR2 FYNNEI. Trimming took off 6 bases at V and 4 bases at J, with 12 bases between the two ends. CDR3: CASSPGTAYGYTF. CDR3 sequence (DNA): TGTGCCAGCAGCCCTGGGACTGCCTATGGCTACACCTTC.

CDR3 in DNA: TGTGCCAGCAGCTTAGGGGTTAGCGGGGGCCACGAGCAGTACTTC. It specifies CASSLGVSGGHEQYF. This chain uses TRBV7-8 with TRBJ2-7, with 9 bases that match TRBD2. After removal of 1 base from V and 5 bases from J, the junction contained 6 bases not matched to a gene. The germline V gene has CDR1 SGHVS and CDR2 FQNEAQ. The CDR3 extends over 15 amino acids.

The genes are TRBV27 and TRBJ2-5; a weak D match, TRBD1 (6 bases). V was cut by 3 bases and J by 5 bases, with 16 bases left in between. CDR1 MNHEY and CDR2 SMNVEV come from the germline V gene (reference sequence). The CDR3 has 15 amino acids. This CDR3 is CASSFSSWGQETQYF. CDR3 nucleotide sequence: TGTGCCAGCAGTTTTTCCTCCTGGGGGCAGGAGACCCAGTACTTC.

The sample holds one count of this clone. The V call is TRBV18, the J call TRBJ2-2; D may be TRBD1 (5 bases). Trimming pared 1 base from V and 4 bases from J, leaving 13 bases between. This CDR3 has 16 amino acids. The germline V gene encodes CDR1 KGHSH and CDR2 LQKENI. The CDR3 DNA sequence: TGTGCCAGCTCACCACTTGGCAGTCAGGGCACCGGGGAGCTGTTTTTT. This codes for CASSPLGSQGTGELFF.

The V call is TRBV11-3, the J call TRBJ1-1; a weak D match, TRBD1 (5 bases). Germline V gene sequence: CDR1 SGHNT, CDR2 YENEEA. The CDR3 has 16 amino acids. Trimming left V 5 bases short and J 3 bases short, with 19 bases between. CDR3 loop: CASSPLAGRGDTEAFF. The CDR3 DNA is TGTGCCAGCAGCCCGTTAGCCGGGCGGGGGGACACTGAAGCTTTCTTT. Full variable domain (rest looked up from reference TRBV11-3 and TRBJ1-1): EAGVVQSPRYKIIEKKQPVAFWCNPISGHNTLYWYLQNLGQGPELLIRYENEEAVDDSQLPKDRFSAERLKGVDSTLKIQPAELGDSAVYLCASSPLAGRGDTEAFFGQGTRLTVV.

J is TRBJ1-2 and V is TRBV11-3; 7 bases are a match to TRBD1. The J segment lost 7 bases and the V segment lost 6 bases, leaving 5 bases of the junction unmatched. This CDR3 is built from 12 residues. In germline, CDR1 is SGHNT, CDR2 YENEEA. DNA of the CDR3: TGTGCCAGCAGTTCAGGGGGGTCTGGCTACACCTTC. Its translation: CASSSGGSGYTF.

V is TRBV6-5 and J is TRBJ1-1; D is undetermined. The CDR3 has 13 residues. Germline CDR1 reads MNHEY; CDR2 reads SVGAGI. Trimming removed 6 bases from V and 7 bases from J, with 15 bases in between. CDR3 sequence: CASRRVGGDEAFF. The CDR3, as DNA: TGTGCCAGCAGACGCGTCGGCGGGGATGAAGCTTTCTTT.

This clone occurred a few times. The chain uses TRBV23-1 and TRBJ1-4; tentatively, D is TRBD1 (5 bases). TRBV23-1 is labeled an ORF, and its function is uncertain. CDR3 size: 14 residues. V was clipped by 4 bases and J by 1 base, with 7 bases between them. This CDR3 is CASSRDRTNEKLFF. The CDR3 nucleotides read TGCGCCAGCAGTCGAGACAGAACTAATGAAAAACTGTTTTTT.

This clone was detected only a few times. The chain employs TRBV11-2 and TRBJ1-5; D uncertain. This CDR3 region has 13 residues. V lost 3 bases, J lost 5 bases, and 8 bases lay in between. CDR1 is SGHAT and CDR2 is FQNNGV in the germline V gene. The CDR3 reads CASSFGGDQPQHF. The CDR3 region has the DNA TGTGCCAGCAGCTTCGGCGGCGATCAGCCCCAGCATTTT.

The chain links TRBV30 to TRBJ1-2; 7 bases fit TRBD1. This CDR3 has 13 residues. Trimming took 3 bases from V and 4 from J; bases not matched to a gene: 5. Germline V lookup: CDR1 GTSNPN, CDR2 SVGIG (reference sequence). The CDR3 reads CAWRFTGVYGYTF. The CDR3 DNA reads as TGTGCCTGGAGATTCACAGGGGTCTATGGCTACACCTTC.